These 7 T cell receptor beta chains originate from one sample sequenced in a study of early T cells in non-severe SARS-CoV-2 infection. TCRdb recomputed calls from the 5' RACE reads with MiXCR, one row per CDR3 protein. Of about 34,000 distinct CDR3 sequences listed, roughly 6% are singletons. The specimen was whole blood. These receptors were obtained from an adult who was a healthcare worker with PCR-confirmed SARS-CoV-2 infection or an uninfected control (not recorded which).

This clonotype was observed many times. V is TRBV5-1 and J is TRBJ2-1; 8 bases fit TRBD1. Trimming removed 5 bases from V and 4 bases from J; junction bases left unmatched: 5. CDR1 and CDR2 (germline): SGHRS, YFSETQ. The CDR3 has 14 residues. CDR3 sequence reads: CASRGTGPYNEQFF. The CDR3 DNA reads as TGCGCCAGCAGGGGGACAGGACCTTACAATGAGCAGTTCTTC.

This clonotype occurred many times. The J gene is TRBJ1-5, the V gene TRBV27; the D is unclear. The ends were cut back, 5 bases at V and 7 bases at J, with 12 bases in the middle. Germline V gives CDR1 MNHEY, CDR2 SMNVEV (reference sequence). This CDR3 region has 13 residues. CDR3 in DNA: TGTGCCAGCAGTCTCGGGCGATGGCAGCCCCAGCATTTT. This translates into CASSLGRWQPQHF.

J is TRBJ1-1 and V is TRBV10-3; 8 bases are a match to TRBD1. Trimming cost V 11 bases and J 4 bases; bases outside gene matches: 12. CDR1 is ENHRY and CDR2 is SYGVKD in the germline V gene. The length of the CDR3 is 14 residues. CDR3 residues: CAHRQGATGTEAFF. The CDR3 DNA follows: TGTGCCCACAGGCAGGGGGCCACAGGCACTGAAGCTTTCTTT.

This clonotype has ten or more counts. This sequence joins TRBV6-9 and TRBJ2-5; no clear D gene. Germline values: CDR1 MNHGY, CDR2 SVAAGI. Trimming removed 2 bases at V and 3 bases at J, with 7 bases between. This CDR3 comprises 13 residues. CDR3 in amino acids: CASSYGRKETQYF. DNA for the CDR3: TGTGCCAGCAGTTATGGACGGAAAGAGACCCAGTACTTC.

This clonotype has at least ten counts. V is TRBV5-1 and J is TRBJ2-4; no clear D. Germline lookup yields CDR1 SGHRS and CDR2 YFSETQ. This CDR3 is built from 15 residues. Trimming cost V 4 bases and J 0 bases, with 11 bases left between them. The CDR3 here is CASSPTVIAKNIQYF. CDR3 coding DNA: TGCGCCAGCAGCCCTACAGTTATAGCCAAAAACATTCAGTACTTC.

This clonotype was seen at least ten times. The chain carries TRBV5-8 and TRBJ1-5; D call uncertain. The V gene lost 4 bases and the J gene lost 3 bases, with 14 bases spanning the gap. The CDR3 has 15 residues. Germline values: CDR1 SGHTS, CDR2 YDEGEE. The CDR3 region is CASSAITRPNQPQHF. The CDR3 DNA is TGTGCCAGCAGCGCCATTACCCGTCCCAATCAGCCCCAGCATTTT.

This clonotype showed up just a few times. This sequence joins TRBV24-1 and TRBJ2-5; unclear D gene. V gave up 3 bases and J gave up 0 bases, with 7 bases separating them. This CDR3 contains 14 residues. In germline, CDR1 is KGHDR, CDR2 SFDVKD. The CDR3 reads CATSDPTYQETQYF. The CDR3 nucleotides read TGTGCCACCAGTGATCCCACGTACCAAGAGACCCAGTACTTC.